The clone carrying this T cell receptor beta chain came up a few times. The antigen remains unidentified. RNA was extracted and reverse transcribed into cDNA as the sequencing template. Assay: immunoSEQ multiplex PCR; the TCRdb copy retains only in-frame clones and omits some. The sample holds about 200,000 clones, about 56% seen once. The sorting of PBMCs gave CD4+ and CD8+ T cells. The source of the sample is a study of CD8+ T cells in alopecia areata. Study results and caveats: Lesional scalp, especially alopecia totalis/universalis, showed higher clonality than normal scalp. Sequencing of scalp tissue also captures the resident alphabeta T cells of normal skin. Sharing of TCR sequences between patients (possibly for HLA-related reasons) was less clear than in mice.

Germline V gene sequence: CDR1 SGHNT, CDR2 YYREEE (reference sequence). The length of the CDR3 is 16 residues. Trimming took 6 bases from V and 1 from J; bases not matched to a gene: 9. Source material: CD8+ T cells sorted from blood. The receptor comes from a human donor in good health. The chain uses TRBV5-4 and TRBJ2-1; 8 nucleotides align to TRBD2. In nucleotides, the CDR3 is TGTGCCAGCAACCCTAGCGGGCTGAGATCCTACAATGAGCAGTTCTTC. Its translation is CASNPSGLRSYNEQFF.